The present entry profiles one T cell receptor beta chain with its context. Its antigen is unidentified. V lost 2 bases, J lost 15 bases, and 11 bases lay in between. CDR1 and CDR2 from the germline V gene are WSHSY and SAAADI. This CDR3 is built from 12 residues. Sequencing was performed with immunoSEQ multiplex PCR; in TCRdb, only in-frame clones are kept and a portion is missing. The sample includes under 200,000 clones, approximately 91% of them seen just once. The data were obtained in a study of T cell responses to AZD1222 COVID-19 vaccine. Study findings and constraints: Receipt of two AZD1222 doses was followed by a rise in Spike-specific TCR breadth and depth.

Specimen: peripheral blood, collected on day 0 of AZD1222 vaccination. The TCR sequence derives from an adult in good health. The chain uses TRBV10-2 and TRBJ1-6; D unresolved. The CDR3 DNA reads TGCGCCAGCAGTGAGACGGGCTCGGACCTCCACTTT. Protein: CASSETGSDLHF.